The rows below give T cell receptor beta chains drawn from one sample of a study of blood T cell repertoires in COVID-19. Sequenced by immunoSEQ multiplex PCR; TCRdb stores in-frame clones only, minus some. The table shows around 130,000 clones, with 85% occurring only once. Material for sequencing was peripheral blood. The receptor set was obtained from a man aged 50 to 59 with acute or convalescent COVID-19. Both conserved end residues are part of each CDR3.

CDR3 | J | V
CATAGFSGPNEQFF | TRBJ2-1 | TRBV15
CASSPVGGSQETQYF | TRBJ2-5 | TRBV7-9
CASSPRGLAKLSSNEQFF | TRBJ2-1 | TRBV4-2
CASSLGGRANEKLFF | TRBJ1-4 | TRBV5-1
CASRYRGSTDTQYF | TRBJ2-3 | TRBV3-1/TRBV3-2
CASSRRASGTVETQYF | TRBJ2-5 | TRBV5-1
CASNRGDGANVLTF | TRBJ2-6 | TRBV19
CASSGQSGTDTQYF | TRBJ2-3 | TRBV5-1
CASSTRGTSIDNEQFF | TRBJ2-1 | TRBV18
CASELSGTLVGYTF | TRBJ1-2 | TRBV28
CASSQRGGYTF | TRBJ1-2 | TRBV3-1/TRBV3-2
CASSADRNTEAFF | TRBJ1-1 | TRBV7-3
CASSESRAGGKNIQYF | TRBJ2-4 | TRBV10-2
CASGDRVGSNQPQHF | TRBJ1-5 | TRBV2
CATSELTGELFF | TRBJ1-2 | TRBV24-1
CASSHRLAGADTQYF | TRBJ2-3 | TRBV27
CASSPGQGLQYF | TRBJ2-7 | TRBV7-9
CAITGQGSGNTIYF | TRBJ1-3 | TRBV10-3
CASRPTGQRGYTF | TRBJ1-2 | TRBV19
CASSSVYNEQFF | TRBJ2-1 | TRBV7-6
CASNQGLAGAQGFF | TRBJ2-1 | TRBV7-2
CASGTGGTQTQYF | TRBJ2-5 | TRBV7-3
CASGSGFYGYTF | TRBJ1-2 | TRBV12-3/TRBV12-4
CASSQDRNTGELFF | TRBJ2-2 | TRBV6-5
CASSRGQENNSPLHF | TRBJ1-6 | TRBV28
CASRSFTGSNQPQHF | TRBJ1-5 | TRBV27
CASGRQGTSIFYEQYF | TRBJ2-7 | TRBV12-5
CASSLVLAGAYNEQFF | TRBJ2-1 | TRBV5-1
CASSLPYQPQHF | TRBJ1-5 | TRBV12-3/TRBV12-4
CASSVGTGPIEQYF | TRBJ2-7 | TRBV9
CASSLGPTGDTQYF | TRBJ2-3 | TRBV28
CAIKPGQEKETQYF | TRBJ2-5 | TRBV10-3
CASSPDRDRPLYTF | TRBJ1-2 | TRBV5-1
CASSLRSIGIAGDTDTQYF | TRBJ2-3 | TRBV7-2
CASSLGARENQPQHF | TRBJ1-5 | TRBV5-1
CASRPTGGEKLFF | TRBJ1-4 | TRBV27
CASSGTGGLTYEQYF | TRBJ2-7 | TRBV25-1
CASSYTGGRGYTF | TRBJ1-2 | TRBV6-2/TRBV6-3
CASSVARREDGYTF | TRBJ1-2 | TRBV9
CASSPQGQQGYTF | TRBJ1-2 | TRBV6-5
CASSQELAVYNEQFF | TRBJ2-1 | TRBV3-1/TRBV3-2
CASSPSGLSYEQYF | TRBJ2-7 | TRBV27
CASSRTSRGNTGELFF | TRBJ2-2 | TRBV19
CASTLLAGETQYF | TRBJ2-5 | TRBV2
CASSFPRDPLTGNGYTF | TRBJ1-2 | TRBV5-1
CASSEIYSSTDTQYF | TRBJ2-3 | TRBV18
CASSQPSGEQYF | TRBJ2-7 | TRBV4-2
CATTSTDTQYF | TRBJ2-3 | TRBV4-1
CSVEVDYAYGYTF | TRBJ1-2 | TRBV29-1
CASSQDPSSGRMTDTQYF | TRBJ2-3 | TRBV4-1
CASSLGIGLAGVYEQYF | TRBJ2-7 | TRBV5-1
CASSEPSNYGYTF | TRBJ1-2 | TRBV2